This T cell receptor (beta chain) was observed in a study of blood T cell repertoires in COVID-19. At the level of the study: Whether acute or convalescent, the COVID-19 samples came from the United States, Italy and Spain. Sources were T cells, B-cell-depleted T cells, or PBMCs; the material itself was cDNA or gDNA.

Per the study methods: Nucleated cell counts were estimated from reference gene primer amplification. Method: immunoSEQ multiplex PCR; TCRdb's copy keeps in-frame clones and lacks some. V and J calls and clone size are given by that table; D and trimming were obtained from the DNA. The table records tens of thousands of clones, around 90% of them present only once. This clone was observed once. Seattle's cohort entered during active infection and was followed longitudinally. V gave up 5 bases and J gave up 4 bases; unmatched junction bases: 6. Germline-derived CDR1 and CDR2 are SGHRS and YFSETQ. The CDR3 covers 15 residues.

Material for sequencing was peripheral blood. This receptor was identified in a man aged 50 or older with COVID-19, enrolled during active disease. The chain has TRBV5-1 and TRBJ1-4; 9 nucleotides match TRBD1. For the CDR3, the DNA is TGCGCCAGCAGTCCAGGGGACAGGGATAATGAAAAACTGTTTTTT. It encodes CASSPGDRDNEKLFF.